This entry is about one T cell receptor beta chain. An end of the junction does not agree with germline; a read error may underlie this. The sample belongs to a study of blood T cell repertoires in COVID-19. Using immunoSEQ multiplex PCR, the repertoire was profiled, and TCRdb retains in-frame clones only, with some absent. The table shows 400,000 or so clones, with over 75% occurring only once. Germline V lookup: CDR1 MNHEY, CDR2 SVGAGI. The CDR3 contains 15 residues. The sequenced sample consisted of PBMCs or T cells enriched from blood (not recorded which). The TCR was taken from a woman aged 40 to 50 with acute COVID-19. This chain joins TRBV6-5 and TRBJ1-4; 8 bases align to TRBD1. The CDR3 loop reads CASSDSGTGRQELFF. The DNA for the CDR3 is TGTGCCAGCAGTGACTCCGGGACAGGCCGCCAGGAACTGTTTTTT.